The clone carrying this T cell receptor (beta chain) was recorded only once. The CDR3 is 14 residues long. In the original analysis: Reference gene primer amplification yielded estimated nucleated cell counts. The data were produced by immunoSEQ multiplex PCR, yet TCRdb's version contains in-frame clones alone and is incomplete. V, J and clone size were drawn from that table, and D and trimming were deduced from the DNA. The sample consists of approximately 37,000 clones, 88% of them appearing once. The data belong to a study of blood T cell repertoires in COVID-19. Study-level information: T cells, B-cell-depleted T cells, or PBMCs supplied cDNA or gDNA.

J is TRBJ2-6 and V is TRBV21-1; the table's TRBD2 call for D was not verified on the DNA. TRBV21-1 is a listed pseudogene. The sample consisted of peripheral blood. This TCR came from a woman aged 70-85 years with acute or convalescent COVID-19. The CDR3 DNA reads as TGTGCCAGCAGGGGGGGAGGTGGGGCCAACGTCCTGACTTTC. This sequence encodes CASRGGGGANVLTF.